This record looks at one TCR beta chain sequence and its context. The antigen is not known. Only in-frame clones appear in the TCRdb table, and some are missing; sequencing was by immunoSEQ multiplex PCR. In the table there are about 5,000 clones, roughly 69% of which are singletons. Germline V gives CDR1 GTSNPN, CDR2 SVGIG (reference sequence). The CDR3 contains 13 residues. V gave up 0 bases and J gave up 5 bases, with 11 bases separating them. These data originate in a study of CD8 T cell repertoires and HIV-1 epitope variants. Study overall: Epitopes were three Gag families plus Nef HW9 and YT9. Autologous T cell-negative cells served as antigen-presenting cells in equal numbers. An uncultured baseline aliquot held 1M T cells.

This sequence joins TRBV30 and TRBJ2-7, with D tentatively TRBD2 (6 bases). This TCR derives from a male donor with HIV. Source material: cultured CD8+ T cells derived from PBMCs. CDR3 in DNA: TGTGCCTGGAGTGTTTTCGGAGGGAACGAGCAGTACTTC. Protein sequence: CAWSVFGGNEQYF.